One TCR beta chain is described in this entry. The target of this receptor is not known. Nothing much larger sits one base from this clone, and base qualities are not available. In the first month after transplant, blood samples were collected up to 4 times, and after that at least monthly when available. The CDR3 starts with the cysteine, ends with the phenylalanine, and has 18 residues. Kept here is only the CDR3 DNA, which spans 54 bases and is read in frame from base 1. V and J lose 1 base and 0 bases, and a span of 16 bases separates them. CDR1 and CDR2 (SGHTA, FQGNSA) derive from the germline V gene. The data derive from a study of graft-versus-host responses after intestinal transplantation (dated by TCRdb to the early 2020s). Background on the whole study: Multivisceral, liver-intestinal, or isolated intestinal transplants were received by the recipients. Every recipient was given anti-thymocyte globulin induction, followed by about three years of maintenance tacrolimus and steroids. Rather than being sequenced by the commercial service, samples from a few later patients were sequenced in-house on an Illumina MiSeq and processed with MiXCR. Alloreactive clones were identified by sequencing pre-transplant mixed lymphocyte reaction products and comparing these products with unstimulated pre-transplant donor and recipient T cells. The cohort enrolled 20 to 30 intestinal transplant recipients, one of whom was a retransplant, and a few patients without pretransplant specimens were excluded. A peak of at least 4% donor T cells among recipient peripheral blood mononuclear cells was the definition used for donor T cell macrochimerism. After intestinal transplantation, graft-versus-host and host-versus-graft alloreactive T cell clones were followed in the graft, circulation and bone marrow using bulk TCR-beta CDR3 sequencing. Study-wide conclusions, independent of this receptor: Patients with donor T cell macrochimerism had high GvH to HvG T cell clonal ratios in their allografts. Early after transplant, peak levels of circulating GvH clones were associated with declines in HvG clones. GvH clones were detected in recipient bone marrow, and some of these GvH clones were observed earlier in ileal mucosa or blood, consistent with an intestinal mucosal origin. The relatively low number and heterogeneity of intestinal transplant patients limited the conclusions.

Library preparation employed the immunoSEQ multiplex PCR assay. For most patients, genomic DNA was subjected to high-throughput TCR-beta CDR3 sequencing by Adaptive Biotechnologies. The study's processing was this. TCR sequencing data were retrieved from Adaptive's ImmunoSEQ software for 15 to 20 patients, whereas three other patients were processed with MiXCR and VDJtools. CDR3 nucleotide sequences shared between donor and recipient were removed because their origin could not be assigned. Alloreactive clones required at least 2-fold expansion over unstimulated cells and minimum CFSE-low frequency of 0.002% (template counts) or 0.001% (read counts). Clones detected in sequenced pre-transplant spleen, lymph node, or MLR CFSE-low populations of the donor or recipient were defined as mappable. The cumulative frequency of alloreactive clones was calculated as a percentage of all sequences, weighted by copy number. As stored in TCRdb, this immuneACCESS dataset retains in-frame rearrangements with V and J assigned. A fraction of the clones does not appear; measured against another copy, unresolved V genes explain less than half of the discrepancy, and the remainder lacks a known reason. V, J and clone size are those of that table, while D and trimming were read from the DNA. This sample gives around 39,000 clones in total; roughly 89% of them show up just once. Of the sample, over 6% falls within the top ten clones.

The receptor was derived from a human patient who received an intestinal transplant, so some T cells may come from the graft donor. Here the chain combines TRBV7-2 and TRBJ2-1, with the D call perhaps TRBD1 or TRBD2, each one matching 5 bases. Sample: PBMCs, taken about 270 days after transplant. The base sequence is TGTGCCAGCAGCTTAGTCTTCGGGACCACGTCCTCCTACAATGAGCAGTTCTTC. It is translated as CASSLVFGTTSSYNEQFF.